This TCR beta chain was obtained from a study of spatial heterogeneity in lung cancer. This CDR3 contains 12 residues. V gave up 6 bases and J gave up 8 bases, with 13 bases separating them. Germline lookup yields CDR1 MDHEN and CDR2 SYDVKM. This clonotype appeared a few times. Its antigen is unidentified. TCRdb reprocessed the 5' RACE reads via MiXCR and lists one record per CDR3 protein. The repertoire includes approximately 92,000 distinct CDR3 sequences, around 12% of them detected once, and 35% to 45% sits in the top ten. Overall study findings and caveats: At resection, ubiquitous expanded tumor TCRs appeared in blood more than at follow-up.

Time point here: sample taken at primary tumor resection. The sample was PBMCs, taken at surgery. J is TRBJ1-1 and V is TRBV28, with D perhaps TRBD1 (6 bases). The sequence was obtained from a male donor with early-stage non-small cell lung cancer. The chain's CDR3 is CASSPLGGEAFF. For the CDR3, the DNA is TGTGCCAGCAGCCCCCTAGGGGGGGAAGCTTTCTTT.